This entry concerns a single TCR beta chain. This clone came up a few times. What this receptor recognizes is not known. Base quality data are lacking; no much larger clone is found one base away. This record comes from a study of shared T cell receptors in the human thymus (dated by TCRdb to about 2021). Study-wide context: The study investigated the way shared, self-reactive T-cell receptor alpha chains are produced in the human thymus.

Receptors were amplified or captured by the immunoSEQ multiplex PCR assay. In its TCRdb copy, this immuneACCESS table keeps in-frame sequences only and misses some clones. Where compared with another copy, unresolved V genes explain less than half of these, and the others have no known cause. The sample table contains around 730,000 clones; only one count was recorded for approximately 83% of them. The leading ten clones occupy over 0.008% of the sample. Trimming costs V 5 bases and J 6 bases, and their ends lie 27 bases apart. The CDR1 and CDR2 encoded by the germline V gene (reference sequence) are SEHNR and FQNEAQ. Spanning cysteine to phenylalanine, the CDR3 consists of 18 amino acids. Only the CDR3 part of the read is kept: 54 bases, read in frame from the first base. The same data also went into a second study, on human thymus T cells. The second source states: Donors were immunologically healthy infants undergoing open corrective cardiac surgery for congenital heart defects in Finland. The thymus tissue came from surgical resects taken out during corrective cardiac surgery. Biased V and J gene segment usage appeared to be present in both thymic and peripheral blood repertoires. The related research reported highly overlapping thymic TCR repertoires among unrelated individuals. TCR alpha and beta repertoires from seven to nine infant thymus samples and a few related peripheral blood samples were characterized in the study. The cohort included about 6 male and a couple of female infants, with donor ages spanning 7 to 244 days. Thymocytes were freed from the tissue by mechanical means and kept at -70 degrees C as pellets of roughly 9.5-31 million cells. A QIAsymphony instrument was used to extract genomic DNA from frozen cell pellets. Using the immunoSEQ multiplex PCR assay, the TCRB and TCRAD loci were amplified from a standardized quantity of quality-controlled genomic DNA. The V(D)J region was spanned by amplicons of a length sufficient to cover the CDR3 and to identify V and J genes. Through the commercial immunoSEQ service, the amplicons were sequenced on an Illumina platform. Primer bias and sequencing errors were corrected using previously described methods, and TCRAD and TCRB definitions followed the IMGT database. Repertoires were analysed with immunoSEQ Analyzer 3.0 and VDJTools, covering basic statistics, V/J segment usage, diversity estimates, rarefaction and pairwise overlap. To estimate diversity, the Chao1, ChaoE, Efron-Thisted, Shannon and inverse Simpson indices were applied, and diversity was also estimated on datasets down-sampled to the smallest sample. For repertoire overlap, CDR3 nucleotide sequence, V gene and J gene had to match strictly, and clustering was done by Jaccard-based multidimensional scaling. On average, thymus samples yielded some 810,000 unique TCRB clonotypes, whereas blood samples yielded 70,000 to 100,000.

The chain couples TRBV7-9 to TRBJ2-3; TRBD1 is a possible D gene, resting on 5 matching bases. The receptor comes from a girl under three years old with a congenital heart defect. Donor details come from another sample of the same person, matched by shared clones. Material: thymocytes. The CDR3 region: CASSDHDRREGYSDTQYF. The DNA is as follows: TGTGCCAGCAGCGACCACGACAGAAGGGAAGGGTACTCGGATACGCAGTATTTT.